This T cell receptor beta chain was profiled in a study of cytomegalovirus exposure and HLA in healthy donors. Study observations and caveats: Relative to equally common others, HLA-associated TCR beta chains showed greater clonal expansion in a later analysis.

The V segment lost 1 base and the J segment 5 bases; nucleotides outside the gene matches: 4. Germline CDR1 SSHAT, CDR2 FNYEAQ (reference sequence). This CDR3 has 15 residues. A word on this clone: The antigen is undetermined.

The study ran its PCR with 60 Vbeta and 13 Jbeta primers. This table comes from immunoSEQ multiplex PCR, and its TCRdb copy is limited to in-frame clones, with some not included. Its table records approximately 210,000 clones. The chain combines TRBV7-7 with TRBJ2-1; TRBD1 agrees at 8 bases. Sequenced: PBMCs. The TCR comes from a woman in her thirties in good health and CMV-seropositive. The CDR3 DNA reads TGTGCCAGCAGCTTAGGGCAGGGGGCGCACAATGAGCAGTTCTTC. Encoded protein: CASSLGQGAHNEQFF. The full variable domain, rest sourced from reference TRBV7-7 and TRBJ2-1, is GAGVSQSPRYKVTKRGQDVTLRCDPISSHATLYWYQQALGQGPEFLTYFNYEAQPDKSGLPSDRFSAERPEGSISTLTIQRTEQRDSAMYRCASSLGQGAHNEQFFGPGTRLTVL.